These 12 T cell receptor beta chains were all obtained from the same sample, sequenced in a study of T-cell reconstitution after alpha-beta-depleted transplantation in children (dated by TCRdb to 2016 to 2018). Libraries were made using PCR. Sequencer: Illumina HiSeq 2500. To normalize quantification of the TCRbeta repertoire, the TCR libraries were built with molecular barcoding that relied on unique molecular identifiers. TCRdb reran the public reads through fastp at Q25 and MiXCR, keeping productive beta chains. Every entry covers one CDR3 protein and lists the most common genes and DNA from its rows. This sample is represented by over 200,000 distinct CDR3 sequences; roughly 11% of them were singletons. Clones ranked in the top ten supply roughly 27% of the sample. The treatment or condition label on this specimen signifies: allogeneic hematopoietic cell transplantation with graft depleted of TCRalphabeta T cells and CD19 B cells.

The sample here was PBMCs, taken before TCRalphabeta/CD19-depleted stem cell transplant. The receptors were gathered from a child under two years old with acute myeloid leukemia, due to receive a stem cell transplant.

In its sample, this clonotype was seen a few times. The chain links TRBV9 to TRBJ1-2; D may be TRBD1 (6 bases). The CDR3 is 15 amino acids. In germline, CDR1 is SGDLS, CDR2 YYNGEE. The V end lost 3 bases, the J end lost 4 bases, and 16 bases lay between the germline ends. DNA of the CDR3: TGTGCCAGCAGCGCGAGTCTCGACAGGCTCTATGGCTACACCTTC. As protein: CASSASLDRLYGYTF.

With regard to this clonotype: A much larger clone differs by one base, so this may be a read error. The rearrangement uses TRBV27 and TRBJ2-7; D tentatively fits TRBD1 or TRBD2 (6 bases each). The CDR3 extends over 14 amino acids. Germline V gene data show CDR1 as MNHEY and CDR2 as SMNVEV (reference sequence). The V end lost 7 bases, the J end lost 6 bases, and 19 bases lay between the germline ends. In DNA form, the CDR3 reads TGTGCCAGCAACCCCCGGGGGCAGCAAGGCGAGCAGTACTTC. Its protein product is CASNPRGQQGEQYF.

In its sample, this clonotype was seen many times. The chain couples TRBV18 to TRBJ2-1; D perhaps matches TRBD2 (5 bases). Germline V gene lookup returns CDR1 KGHSH and CDR2 LQKENI. The ends were cut back, 3 bases at V and 7 bases at J, with 10 bases in the middle. The CDR3 is 13 residues long. CDR3 sequence: CASSPSTGNEQFF. The CDR3 DNA reads as TGTGCCAGCTCACCTTCCACGGGGAATGAGCAGTTCTTC.

This clonotype was recorded many times. This rearrangement joins TRBV12-3 or TRBV12-4 to TRBJ1-6; a possible D gene is TRBD1 (5 bases). The CDR3 spans 14 residues. With 6 bases removed from V and 5 bases from J, the gap between germline ends came to 11 bases. This chain's CDR3 is CASRPDTNNSPLHF. The CDR3 DNA reads TGTGCCAGCAGACCGGACACGAATAATTCACCCCTCCACTTT.

This chain joins TRBV4-1 and TRBJ2-3; D not certain. This CDR3 spans 16 amino acids. Trimming removed 0 bases from V and 4 bases from J, with 14 bases in between. Germline lookup yields CDR1 MGHRA and CDR2 YSYEKL. CDR3 in DNA: TGCGCCAGCAGCCAAGATCGGCTAGTCCTCCCAGATACGCAGTATTTT. This encodes CASSQDRLVLPDTQYF.

This rearrangement joins TRBV4-1 to TRBJ2-5; unclear D gene. Deletions cut 5 bases from V and 2 bases from J, with 15 bases between. The CDR3 is made up of 15 amino acids. Germline V CDR1 and CDR2: MGHRA, YSYEKL. The CDR3: CASSRMQVLQETQYF. The CDR3, as DNA: TGCGCCAGCAGCAGAATGCAAGTGCTACAAGAGACCCAGTACTTC.

This clonotype showed up many times. This CDR3 reads CASSLMGGVTTGELFF. The CDR3 bases are TGCGCCAGCAGCTTGATGGGCGGGGTTACCACCGGGGAGCTGTTTTTT. V is TRBV5-1 and J is TRBJ2-2; tentatively, D is TRBD2 (6 bases). Trimming cost V 1 base and J 4 bases, with 14 bases left between them. The CDR3 sequence is 16 residues long. CDR1 is SGHRS, CDR2 YFSETQ, per germline. Using reference TRBV5-1 and TRBJ2-2 for the parts outside the CDR3, the full variable domain is KAGVTQTPRYLIKTRGQQVTLSCSPISGHRSVSWYQQTPGQGLQFLFEYFSETQRNKGNFPGRFSGRQFSNSRSEMNVSTLELGDSALYLCASSLMGGVTTGELFFGEGSRLTVL.

In this sample, this clonotype turned up many times. J is TRBJ2-3 and V is TRBV20-1; 10 nucleotides align to TRBD2. The trim removed 5 bases at V and 1 base at J, leaving 3 bases unmatched. The CDR3 has 14 amino acids. Germline V CDR1 and CDR2: DFQATT, SNEGSKA (reference sequence). CDR3 loop: CSAPSGGGTDTQYF. For the CDR3, the DNA is TGCAGTGCTCCTAGCGGGGGCGGCACAGATACGCAGTATTTT.

This clonotype was counted at least ten times. This sequence joins TRBV28 and TRBJ2-5; TRBD1 aligns across 10 bases. The CDR3 runs 16 residues. From germline, CDR1 is MDHEN and CDR2 SYDVKM. Trimming at V came to 3 bases and at J to 10 bases, leaving 14 bases not matched to a gene. Here the CDR3 reads CASSLFYGTGEVIQYF. CDR3 sequence (DNA): TGTGCCAGCAGTTTGTTTTATGGGACAGGGGAAGTGATCCAGTACTTC.

The gene calls are TRBV6-5 and TRBJ2-2; D possibly corresponds to TRBD2 (6 bases). Germline V CDR1 and CDR2: MNHEY, SVGAGI. The germline V and J ends were trimmed by 4 bases and 6 bases, with 12 bases remaining between them. This CDR3 is 14 amino acids long. The CDR3 is CASSLTGVSGELFF. The DNA for the CDR3 is TGTGCCAGCAGTTTGACGGGGGTTTCCGGGGAGCTGTTTTTT.

This clonotype was counted only a few times. The chain combines TRBV7-2 with TRBJ2-7, with TRBD2 identical over 7 bases. Germline lookup yields CDR1 SGHTA and CDR2 FQGNSA. V shed 1 base, J shed 2 bases, and the junction held 5 bases outside the gene matches. The length of the CDR3 is 15 residues. CDR3 sequence: CASSLGAGVTYEQYF. The CDR3 DNA sequence: TGTGCCAGCAGCTTAGGCGCGGGGGTTACCTACGAGCAGTACTTC. The whole variable domain, filled in from reference TRBV7-2 and TRBJ2-7, reads GAGVSQSPSNKVTEKGKDVELRCDPISGHTALYWYRQSLGQGLEFLIYFQGNSAPDKSGLPSDRFSAERTGGSVSTLTIQRTQQEDSAVYLCASSLGAGVTYEQYFGPGTRLTVT.

The table lists this clonotype with many counts. The rearrangement uses TRBV7-2 and TRBJ1-1; 7 positions agree with TRBD1. Per the germline V gene, CDR1 is SGHTA and CDR2 is FQGNSA. This CDR3 region has 14 residues. After removal of 5 bases from V and 10 bases from J, the junction contained 13 bases not matched to a gene. The CDR3, as DNA: TGTGCCAGCAGCCAGTGGTCAGGGGGAGTCGTAGCTTTCTTT. Residues: CASSQWSGGVVAFF.